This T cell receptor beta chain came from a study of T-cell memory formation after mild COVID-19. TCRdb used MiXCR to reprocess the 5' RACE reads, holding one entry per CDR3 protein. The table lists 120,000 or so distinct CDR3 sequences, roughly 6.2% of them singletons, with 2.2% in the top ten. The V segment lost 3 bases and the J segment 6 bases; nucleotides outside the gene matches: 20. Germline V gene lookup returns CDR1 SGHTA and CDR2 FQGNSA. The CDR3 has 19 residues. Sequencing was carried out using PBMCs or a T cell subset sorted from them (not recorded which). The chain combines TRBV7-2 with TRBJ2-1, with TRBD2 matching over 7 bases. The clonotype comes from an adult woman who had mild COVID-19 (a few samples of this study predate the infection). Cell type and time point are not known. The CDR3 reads CASSFEPWKARGRGNEQFF. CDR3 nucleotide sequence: TGTGCCAGCAGCTTTGAACCCTGGAAGGCGCGGGGGAGAGGCAATGAGCAGTTCTTC.